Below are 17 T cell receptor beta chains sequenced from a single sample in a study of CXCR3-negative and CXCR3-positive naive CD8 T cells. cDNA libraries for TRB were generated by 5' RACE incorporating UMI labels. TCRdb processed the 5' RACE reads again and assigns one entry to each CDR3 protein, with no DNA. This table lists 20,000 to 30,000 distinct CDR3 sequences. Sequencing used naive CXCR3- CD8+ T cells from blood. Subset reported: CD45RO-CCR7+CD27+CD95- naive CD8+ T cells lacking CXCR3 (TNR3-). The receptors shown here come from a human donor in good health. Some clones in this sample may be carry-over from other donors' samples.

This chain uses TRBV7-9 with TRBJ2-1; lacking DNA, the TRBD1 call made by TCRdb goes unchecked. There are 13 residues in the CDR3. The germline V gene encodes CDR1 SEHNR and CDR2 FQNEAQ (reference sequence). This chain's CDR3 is CASSHGTGNEQFF.

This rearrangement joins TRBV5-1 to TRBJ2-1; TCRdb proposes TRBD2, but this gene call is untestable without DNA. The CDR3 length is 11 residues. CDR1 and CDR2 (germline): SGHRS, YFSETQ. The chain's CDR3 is CASRSGHEQFF.

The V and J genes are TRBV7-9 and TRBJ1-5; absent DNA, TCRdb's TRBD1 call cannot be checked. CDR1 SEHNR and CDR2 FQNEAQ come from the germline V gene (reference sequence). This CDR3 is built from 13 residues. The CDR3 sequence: CASSLHSGEPQHF. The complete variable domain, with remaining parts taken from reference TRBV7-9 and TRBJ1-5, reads DTGVSQNPRHKITKRGQNVTFRCDPISEHNRLYWYRQTLGQGPEFLTYFQNEAQLEKSRLLSDRFSAERPKGSFSTLEIQRTEQGDSAMYLCASSLHSGEPQHFGDGTRLSIL.

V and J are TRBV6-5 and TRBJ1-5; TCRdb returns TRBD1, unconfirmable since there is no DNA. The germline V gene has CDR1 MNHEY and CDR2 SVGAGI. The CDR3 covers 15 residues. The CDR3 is CASRPQGSRGQPQHF.

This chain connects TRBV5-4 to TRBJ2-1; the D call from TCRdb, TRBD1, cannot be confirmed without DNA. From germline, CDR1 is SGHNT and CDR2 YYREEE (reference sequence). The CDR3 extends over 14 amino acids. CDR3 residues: CASSSGTGINEQFF.

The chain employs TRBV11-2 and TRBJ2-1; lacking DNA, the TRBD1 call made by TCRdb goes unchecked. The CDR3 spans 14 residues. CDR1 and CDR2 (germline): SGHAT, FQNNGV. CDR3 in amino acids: CASSQGAGADEQFF.

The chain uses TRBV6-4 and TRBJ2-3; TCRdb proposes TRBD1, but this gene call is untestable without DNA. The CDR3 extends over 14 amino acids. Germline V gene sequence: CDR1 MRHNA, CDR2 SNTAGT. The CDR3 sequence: CASSGLGGTDTQYF.

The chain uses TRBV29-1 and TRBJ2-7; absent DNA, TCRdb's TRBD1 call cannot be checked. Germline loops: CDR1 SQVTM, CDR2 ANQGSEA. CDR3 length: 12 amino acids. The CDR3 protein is CSYRDTSYEQYF.

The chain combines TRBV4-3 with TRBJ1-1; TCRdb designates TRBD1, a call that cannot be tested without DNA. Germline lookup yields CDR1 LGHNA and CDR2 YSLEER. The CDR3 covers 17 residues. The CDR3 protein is CASSQDGSRGVVTEAFF.

CDR3 amino acids: CSVEIAVSYEQYF. The V and J genes are TRBV29-1 and TRBJ2-7. Germline V gives CDR1 SQVTM, CDR2 ANQGSEA. This CDR3 is built from 13 residues.

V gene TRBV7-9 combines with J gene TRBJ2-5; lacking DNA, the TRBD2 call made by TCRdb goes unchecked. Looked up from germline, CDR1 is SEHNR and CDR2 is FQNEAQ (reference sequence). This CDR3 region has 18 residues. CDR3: CASSSTGTSPGGRETQYF. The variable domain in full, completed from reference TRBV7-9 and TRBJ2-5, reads DTGVSQNPRHKITKRGQNVTFRCDPISEHNRLYWYRQTLGQGPEFLTYFQNEAQLEKSRLLSDRFSAERPKGSFSTLEIQRTEQGDSAMYLCASSSTGTSPGGRETQYFGPGTRLLVL.

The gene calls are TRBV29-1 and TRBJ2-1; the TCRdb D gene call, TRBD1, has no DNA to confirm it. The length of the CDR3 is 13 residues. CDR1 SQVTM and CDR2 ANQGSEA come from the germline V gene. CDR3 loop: CSVDVLDYNEQFF.

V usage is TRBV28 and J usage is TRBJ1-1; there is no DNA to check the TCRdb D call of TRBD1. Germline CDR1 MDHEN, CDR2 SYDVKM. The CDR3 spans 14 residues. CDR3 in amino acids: CASSLSGGGTEAFF.

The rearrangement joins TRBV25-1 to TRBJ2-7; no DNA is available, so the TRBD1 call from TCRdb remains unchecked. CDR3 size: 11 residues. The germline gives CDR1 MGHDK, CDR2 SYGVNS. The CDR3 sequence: CASSGASEQYF.

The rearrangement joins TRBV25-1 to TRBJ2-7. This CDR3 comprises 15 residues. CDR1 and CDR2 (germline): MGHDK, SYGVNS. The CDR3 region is CASSGAAGSSYEQYF.

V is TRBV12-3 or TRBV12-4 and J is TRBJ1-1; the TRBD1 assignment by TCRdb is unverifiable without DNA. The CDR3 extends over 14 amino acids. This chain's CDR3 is CASTRTGLGTEAFF.

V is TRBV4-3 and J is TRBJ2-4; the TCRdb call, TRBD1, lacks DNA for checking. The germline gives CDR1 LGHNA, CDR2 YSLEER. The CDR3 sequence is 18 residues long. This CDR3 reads CASSQGGGEVMSKNIQYF.